This TCR beta chain was sequenced during a study of blood T cell repertoires in COVID-19 (dated by TCRdb to 2018 to 2020). Looking at the study overall: The collaborator samples originated in the United States, Italy and Spain and spanned the acute and convalescent phases of COVID-19. Samples came from the ongoing ImmuneRACE study (first 160 participants) plus 1,254 subjects from 6 global collaborators. Where HLA class I and class II types were available, the types were taken from metadata supplied by the sample provider, not from assay-based typing. The repertoires were released in a freely available public database intended as a resource for research on the immune response to SARS-CoV-2. Sample metadata almost always included a de-identified subject ID, COVID-19 status, age in years and sex. Deeply sampled blood TCRbeta repertoires from subjects exposed to, actively infected with, or recovered from COVID-19 were included in the dataset. The prospective study material was composed of cDNA or gDNA derived from T cells, B-cell-depleted T cells, or PBMCs. Overall results and qualifications from the work: How much clinical and demographic metadata was included differed by source and by participant, and the metadata was provided uncurated.

Based on the germline V gene, the CDR1 and CDR2 sequences are KGHSH and LQKENI. From its cysteine to its phenylalanine, the CDR3 spans 18 amino acids. Kept here is only the CDR3 DNA, which spans 54 bases and is read in frame from base 1. V and J lose 5 bases and 0 bases, and a span of 20 bases separates them. Whole blood was collected in K2EDTA tubes by collaborating institutions according to the institutions' own protocols. For TCRbeta analysis, collaborators shipped samples in one of three forms: frozen whole blood, isolated PBMCs, or DNA extracted from either of those sample types. TCRbeta CDR3 regions were amplified from genomic DNA by means of the immunoSEQ Assay, a bias-controlled multiplex PCR. As for how the authors treated the data: Within the assay, amplification of reference gene primers was used to estimate how many nucleated cells each sample contained. To quantify the absolute abundance of each unique TCRbeta CDR3 rearrangement, sequence reads were collapsed and filtered. For each sample, productive Simpson clonality was calculated as the square root of Simpson's diversity index across productive rearrangements. TCRdb holds this immuneACCESS table with in-frame rearrangements only. Some clones are missing; in checked studies, unresolved V genes explain under half, and the rest has no known cause. V and J calls and clone size come straight from that table; D and trimming were deduced from the DNA. Across this sample there are some 490,000 clones, with approximately 85% seen only once. The ten biggest clones cover more than 3% of the sample.

This clone has more than one count but fewer than ten. It has no known antigen specificity. The record has no base qualities; no much larger clone is one base away. This TCR derives from a human donor in a cohort sampled during active COVID-19. The specimen was peripheral blood. The sequence links TRBV18 to TRBJ1-3; TRBD1 is a weak D gene call, 6 bases matching. CDR3 reads: CASSVEQGLKHSGNTIYF. The DNA sequence is given as TGTGCCAGCTCAGTCGAACAGGGATTGAAACACTCTGGAAACACCATATATTTT.